One and the same sample provided the 20 T cell receptor beta chains below, sequenced in a study of blood T cell repertoires in COVID-19. Generated by immunoSEQ multiplex PCR, the TCRdb table keeps only in-frame clones and is missing some. The profile covers roughly 100,000 clones, with roughly 80% appearing a single time and 20% to 25% taken by the ten largest. Sequenced input: peripheral blood. Receptors originate from a man at least 80 years old with active or convalescent COVID-19.

V and J are TRBV24-1 and TRBJ2-3, with 9 bases identical to TRBD1. The V and J ends lost 3 bases and 5 bases, in that order; junction bases with no gene match: 17. Germline values: CDR1 KGHDR, CDR2 SFDVKD. CDR3 length: 19 amino acids. The CDR3 DNA is TGTGCCACCAGTGATCCGCGGCGGGCTACAGGGGGCTTAAGAGATACGCAGTATTTT. Protein product: CATSDPRRATGGLRDTQYF.

This chain connects TRBV5-4 to TRBJ2-5, with D perhaps TRBD2 (5 bases). There are 15 residues in the CDR3. V was cut by 0 bases and J by 3 bases, with 12 bases left in between. Germline V gives CDR1 SGHNT, CDR2 YYREEE (reference sequence). CDR3 sequence reads: CASSLVRAGEETQYF. The CDR3 bases are TGTGCCAGCAGCTTGGTGAGGGCAGGTGAAGAGACCCAGTACTTC.

The chain joins TRBV5-5 to TRBJ1-2; TRBD1 agrees at 7 bases. Germline V gene sequence: CDR1 SGHKS, CDR2 YYEKEE (reference sequence). The CDR3 is made up of 16 amino acids. V dropped 4 bases and J dropped 4; count of bases not matched to a gene: 13. In DNA form, the CDR3 reads TGTGCCAGCAGCCCACCGGGACAGTCTTCTGCCTATGGCTACACCTTC. This encodes CASSPPGQSSAYGYTF.

In this sample, this clone turned up a few times. The rearrangement links TRBV4-2 to TRBJ1-1; D unclear. V shed 0 bases and J shed 0 bases, with 5 bases lying between them. The germline V gene has CDR1 LGHNA and CDR2 YNFKEQ. The CDR3 has 14 amino acids. The CDR3 bases are TGTGCCAGCAGCCAAGATCGAGTGAACACTGAAGCTTTCTTT. It encodes CASSQDRVNTEAFF.

The chain couples TRBV6-5 to TRBJ1-2, with 7 bases fitting TRBD1. Losses at the gene ends were 5 bases for V and 1 base for J; bases not matched to a gene: 4. CDR3 length equals 14 residues. CDR1 and CDR2 from the germline V gene are MNHEY and SVGAGI. DNA for the CDR3: TGTGCCAGCAGTCGGACAGGTTATAACTATGGCTACACCTTC. This codes for CASSRTGYNYGYTF.

This rearrangement joins TRBV5-1 to TRBJ2-1; 9 bases agree with TRBD1. V shed 4 bases and J 4 bases; nucleotides not matched to a gene: 9. CDR1 is SGHRS, CDR2 YFSETQ, per germline. This CDR3 comprises 16 residues. The CDR3 coding sequence is TGCGCCAGCAGCCCATCGACAGGGGGGGTTTACAATGAGCAGTTCTTC. This translates into CASSPSTGGVYNEQFF.

The rearrangement joins TRBV5-6 to TRBJ2-7, with 12 bases identical to TRBD2. Trimming cost V 3 bases and J 2 bases; bases outside gene matches: 3. CDR3 length: 15 residues. Per the germline V gene, CDR1 is SGHDT and CDR2 is YYEEEE. The CDR3: CASSSGLAGTYEQYF. CDR3 sequence (DNA): TGTGCCAGCAGCTCCGGACTAGCGGGAACCTACGAGCAGTACTTC.

The chain employs TRBV30 and TRBJ1-5; D may be TRBD1 (6 bases). The CDR3 sequence is 13 residues long. V was trimmed by 3 bases and J by 8 bases, leaving 14 bases between them. Per germline, CDR1 GTSNPN and CDR2 SVGIG (reference sequence). DNA for the CDR3: TGTGCCTGGAGCAACAGGGCTGTTGAGCCCCAGCATTTT. Translated: CAWSNRAVEPQHF. The whole variable domain, remainder taken from reference TRBV30 and TRBJ1-5, is SQTIHQWPATLVQPVGSPLSLECTVEGTSNPNLYWYRQAAGRGLQLLFYSVGIGQISSEVPQNLSASRPQDRQFILSSKKLLLSDSGFYLCAWSNRAVEPQHFGDGTRLSIL.

The chain links TRBV15 to TRBJ2-4, with 10 bases identical to TRBD1. V lost 1 base and J lost 5; bases outside the gene matches: 5. The germline V gene has CDR1 LNHNV and CDR2 YYDKDF (reference sequence). The CDR3 contains 16 residues. The CDR3 region is CATSRGIGTGENIQYF. As DNA, the CDR3 is TGTGCCACCAGCAGAGGAATCGGGACAGGGGAAAACATTCAGTACTTC.

The rearrangement links TRBV14 to TRBJ2-1; no firm D call. The CDR3 sequence is 12 residues long. Germline CDR1 is SGHDN and CDR2 is FVKESK. Trimming cost V 1 base and J 7 bases, with 5 bases left between them. For the CDR3, the DNA is TGTGCCAGCAGCCAAGGGCGGAATGAGCAGTTCTTC. It yields the protein CASSQGRNEQFF.

The chain carries TRBV9 and TRBJ2-2, with 9 bases lining up with TRBD1. After removal of 0 bases from V and 4 bases from J, the junction contained 7 bases not matched to a gene. Germline assignment: CDR1 SGDLS and CDR2 YYNGEE. The CDR3 is made up of 17 amino acids. As DNA, the CDR3 is TGTGCCAGCAGCGTAGGGCCGGGGACAGGGATCACCGGGGAGCTGTTTTTT. Protein: CASSVGPGTGITGELFF.

The chain carries TRBV12-3 or TRBV12-4 and TRBJ2-5, with a possible D match to TRBD1 (5 bases). The CDR3 sequence is 13 residues long. Trimming removed 6 bases at V and 5 bases at J, with 13 bases between. The CDR3 coding sequence is TGTGCCAGCAGCCTCAAGGGGTTGGAGACCCAGTACTTC. Translated: CASSLKGLETQYF.

The V call is TRBV5-5, the J call TRBJ1-6, with D maybe TRBD1 (6 bases). V was cut by 4 bases and J by 9 bases, with 20 bases left in between. The germline V gene encodes CDR1 SGHKS and CDR2 YYEKEE (reference sequence). This CDR3 is built from 16 residues. The CDR3 sequence is CASSPWGQGISSPLHF. The DNA of the CDR3 is TGTGCCAGCAGCCCCTGGGGGCAGGGGATAAGTTCACCCCTCCACTTT.

This rearrangement joins TRBV15 to TRBJ2-6; D possibly corresponds to TRBD2 (6 bases). The V gene lost 3 bases and the J gene lost 1 base, with 7 bases spanning the gap. CDR3 length equals 15 residues. Per the germline V gene, CDR1 is LNHNV and CDR2 is YYDKDF (reference sequence). CDR3 sequence: CATSRGGSGANVLTF. The CDR3 region has the DNA TGTGCCACCAGCAGGGGGGGTTCTGGGGCCAACGTCCTGACTTTC.

J is TRBJ2-7 and V is TRBV5-8, with D perhaps TRBD1 (6 bases). The germline V gene encodes CDR1 SGHTS and CDR2 YDEGEE. The CDR3 is made up of 14 amino acids. Trimming stripped 4 bases from V and 0 bases from J, with 11 bases between. The CDR3 is CASSLKGGSYEQYF. CDR3 bases: TGTGCCAGCAGCCTGAAAGGGGGCTCCTACGAGCAGTACTTC.

The gene calls are TRBV2 and TRBJ1-4; TRBD1 aligns across 10 bases. This CDR3 contains 14 residues. Germline trimming cut 8 bases from V and 8 bases from J; bases unmatched to any gene: 8. Germline V gives CDR1 SNHLY, CDR2 FYNNEI. The CDR3 is CASGSGTGVEKLFF. In DNA, the CDR3 is TGTGCCAGCGGATCCGGGACAGGGGTGGAAAAACTGTTTTTT.

This clone was seen only a few times. V and J are TRBV5-1 and TRBJ1-1; D is uncertain. The germline V gene has CDR1 SGHRS and CDR2 YFSETQ. Deletions cut 3 bases from V and 5 bases from J, with 14 bases between. The CDR3 covers 14 residues. CDR3 in DNA: TGCGCCAGCAGCTCGGGAGTCCGCGGAACTGAAGCTTTCTTT. It codes for CASSSGVRGTEAFF.

V is TRBV9 and J is TRBJ2-1; 7 bases agree with TRBD1. Germline-derived CDR1 and CDR2 are SGDLS and YYNGEE. The CDR3 has 14 amino acids. V gave up 4 bases and J gave up 3 bases; unmatched junction bases: 4. The DNA for the CDR3 is TGTGCCAGCAGCCCTCGGGACAGCTACAATGAGCAGTTCTTC. Translation gives CASSPRDSYNEQFF.

This chain links TRBV5-1 with TRBJ1-2, with 8 bases lining up with TRBD1. The V and J ends lost 4 bases and 4 bases, in that order; junction bases with no gene match: 9. Germline V gene lookup returns CDR1 SGHRS and CDR2 YFSETQ. CDR3 length: 15 amino acids. In DNA, the CDR3 is TGCGCCAGCAGCCTTCCACAGGGGGAAGGCTATGGCTACACCTTC. It translates to CASSLPQGEGYGYTF.

This clone was counted only a few times. The CDR3 here is CASGPPRGGNQPQHF. The CDR3, as DNA: TGTGCCAGCGGACCGCCTCGGGGGGGCAATCAGCCCCAGCATTTT. The gene calls are TRBV28 and TRBJ1-5; TRBD1 is a possible D gene (5 bases). Between the trimmed V and J ends, which lost 8 bases and 2 bases, there was a span of 16 bases. The CDR3 is made up of 15 amino acids. Germline V gene sequence: CDR1 MDHEN, CDR2 SYDVKM.